The clone carrying this T cell receptor (beta chain) has a count of ten or more. Its antigen is not identified. The data were taken from a study of T-cell reconstitution after alpha-beta-depleted transplantation in children. The CDR3 spans 14 residues. In germline, CDR1 is ENHRY, CDR2 SYGVKD. The V segment lost 2 bases and the J segment 2 bases; nucleotides outside the gene matches: 1. Findings and limits, study-wide: Certain patients had high TCRbeta diversity at day 60, and it came from recipient T cells and thymic progenitors that survived. About two months after transplant, alpha-beta T cells reportedly came from several hundred expanded graft clones. Hyperexpanded clones declined; after one year, newly produced T cells mostly supplied diversity.

TCRbeta library preparation incorporated unique molecular identifiers. TCRdb processed the PCR reads anew with MiXCR; each CDR3 protein has one entry. This sample yields 600,000 to 700,000 distinct CDR3 sequences, of which around 13% are seen a single time; 0.79% belongs to the top ten. Material: PBMCs, obtained before TCRalphabeta/CD19-depleted stem cell transplant. The chain uses TRBV10-3 and TRBJ2-3; 7 bases fit TRBD1. The receptor was derived from a girl aged 2 to 10 with congenital amegakaryocytic thrombocytopenia, due to receive a stem cell transplant. The CDR3 region has the DNA TGTGCCATCAGTGAGGGGACAGTCACAGATACGCAGTATTTT. It codes for CAISEGTVTDTQYF.